The 5 T cell receptor beta chains below come from one sample, sequenced in a study of Graves' ophthalmopathy and Graves' hyperthyroidism. From RNA, the CDR3 regions of TCR beta chains were amplified and sequenced. An opening RT-PCR round employed HTBI primers and preceded a second-round multiplex PCR. TCRdb analysed the multiplex PCR reads with MiXCR anew, one entry per CDR3 protein. This table holds 300,000 to 500,000 distinct CDR3 sequences, about 16% found once. The sequenced sample was peripheral blood. These receptors originate from a woman under 30 with stable Graves' hyperthyroidism.

Ten or more counts support this clonotype. V gene TRBV2 combines with J gene TRBJ1-1, with a weak D call TRBD1 (5 bases). Looked up from germline, CDR1 is SNHLY and CDR2 is FYNNEI. Between the trimmed V and J ends, which lost 3 bases and 7 bases, there was a span of 12 bases. This CDR3 region has 13 residues. This chain's CDR3 is CASSEWGAGEAFF. CDR3 in DNA: TGTGCCAGCAGTGAGTGGGGCGCGGGTGAAGCTTTCTTT.

The sample holds many counts of this clonotype. The chain joins TRBV24-1 to TRBJ1-2; D gene ambiguous. Trimming shortened V by 3 bases and J by 6 bases, and 7 bases separated the two germline ends. Germline V gene data show CDR1 as KGHDR and CDR2 as SFDVKD. The CDR3 runs to 12 residues. The CDR3 sequence: CATSDRLDGYTF. In DNA form, the CDR3 reads TGTGCCACCAGTGATAGGTTGGATGGCTACACCTTC.

The rearrangement joins TRBV12-3 or TRBV12-4 to TRBJ2-2; 9 nucleotides agree with TRBD1. This CDR3 region has 16 residues. Trimming cost V 4 bases and J 4 bases; bases outside gene matches: 7. As DNA, the CDR3 is TGTGCCAGCAGTTCGGGACAGGGTGGTGGCACCGGGGAGCTGTTTTTT. Protein sequence: CASSSGQGGGTGELFF.

The rearrangement uses TRBV2 and TRBJ1-1; D gene unclear. Germline V CDR1 and CDR2: SNHLY, FYNNEI. The CDR3 extends over 11 amino acids. The V end was cut by 0 bases, the J end by 8 bases, with 4 bases between. This chain's CDR3 is CASSEASEAFF. The CDR3 DNA sequence: TGTGCCAGCAGTGAAGCCTCCGAAGCTTTCTTT. The variable domain in full, with the rest retrieved from reference TRBV2 and TRBJ1-1, is EPEVTQTPSHQVTQMGQEVILRCVPISNHLYFYWYRQILGQKVEFLVSFYNNEISEKSEIFDDQFSVERPDGSNFTLKIRSTKLEDSAMYFCASSEASEAFFGQGTRLTVV.

This clonotype was seen ten or more times. The chain links TRBV24-1 to TRBJ2-5; 14 nucleotides match TRBD2. Looked up from germline, CDR1 is KGHDR and CDR2 is SFDVKD. The junction had 10 bases not matched to a gene; V was cut back by 4 bases and J by 4 bases. There are 18 residues in the CDR3. CDR3 in amino acids: CATSDPGLAGGYSETQYF. The CDR3 coding sequence is TGTGCCACCAGTGACCCCGGACTAGCGGGGGGCTATTCAGAGACCCAGTACTTC.